What follows are 32 T cell receptor beta chains derived from one specimen sequenced in a study of T cells in tumors after PD-1 blockade. TCRdb's table, derived via immunoSEQ multiplex PCR, lists solely in-frame clones and lacks some. The table includes more than 45,000 clones, around four fifths detected once. Sequencing used PBMCs, obtained before anti-PD-1 therapy. Receptors originate from a human donor with advanced basal cell or squamous cell carcinoma (not recorded which).

This sequence joins TRBV3-1 (or the pseudogene TRBV3-2) and TRBJ2-7, with D possibly matching TRBD1 (5 bases). The germline V and J ends were trimmed by 1 base and 1 base, with 8 bases remaining between them. CDR3 length equals 14 residues. Germline assignment: CDR1 LGHDT and CDR2 YNNKEL (reference sequence). Here the CDR3 DNA reads TGTGCCAGCAGCCAAGGGCCAGGGTCCTACGAGCAGTACTTC. Translated, it gives CASSQGPGSYEQYF.

The rearrangement uses TRBV18 and TRBJ1-5, with TRBD1 identical over 9 bases. The CDR3 spans 15 residues. With 8 bases clipped from V and 2 bases from J, the junction kept 7 bases outside the gene matches. Germline V gene sequence: CDR1 KGHSH, CDR2 LQKENI. The CDR3: CASATGGDGNQPQHF. The CDR3 nucleotides read TGTGCCAGCGCTACAGGGGGCGACGGCAATCAGCCCCAGCATTTT.

The chain couples TRBV6-2 or TRBV6-3 to TRBJ1-5; no clear D gene. This CDR3 contains 15 residues. CDR1 is MNHEY, CDR2 SVGEGT, per germline. V gave up 5 bases and J gave up 2 bases, with 13 bases separating them. In nucleotides, the CDR3 is TGTGCCAGCAGTGCCTCGGGATCCCGCAATCAGCCCCAGCATTTT. It codes for CASSASGSRNQPQHF.

The J gene is TRBJ2-2, the V gene TRBV2; TRBD2 agrees at 11 bases. Germline values: CDR1 SNHLY, CDR2 FYNNEI. The CDR3 totals 18 residues. The ends lost 10 bases at V and 0 bases at J; junction bases unmatched: 13. The CDR3 region has the DNA TGTGCCATAGATCCGGGACTAGCGGCCACATCGAACACCGGGGAGCTGTTTTTT. Translated: CAIDPGLAATSNTGELFF.

The rearrangement joins TRBV10-3 to TRBJ1-1, with D possibly matching TRBD1 (5 bases). Looked up from germline, CDR1 is ENHRY and CDR2 is SYGVKD. The CDR3 loop spans 12 amino acids. Deletions cut 10 bases from V and 9 bases from J, with 18 bases between. The CDR3 protein is CATQGPGIQAFF. CDR3 nucleotide sequence: TGTGCCACCCAGGGTCCGGGTATCCAAGCTTTCTTT.

The chain links TRBV7-9 to TRBJ1-5; D is possibly TRBD1 (5 bases). The CDR3 is 16 residues long. Trimming took off 6 bases at V and 1 base at J, with 16 bases between the two ends. Looked up from germline, CDR1 is SEHNR and CDR2 is FQNEAQ (reference sequence). The CDR3 here is CASSGGVDGSNQPQHF. CDR3 in DNA: TGTGCCAGCAGTGGGGGGGTAGACGGGAGCAATCAGCCCCAGCATTTT.

V gene TRBV25-1 combines with J gene TRBJ2-1; 15 bases line up with TRBD2. Germline-derived CDR1 and CDR2 are MGHDK and SYGVNS. J was trimmed by 2 bases and V by 7 bases; bases with no gene match: 6. The CDR3 loop spans 17 amino acids. For the CDR3, the DNA is TGTGCCAGCAAGGGACTAGCGGGGGGCCTTCCCTACAATGAGCAGTTCTTC. Translating gives CASKGLAGGLPYNEQFF.

V gene TRBV6-5 combines with J gene TRBJ1-2; no clear D. The ends were cut back, 6 bases at V and 8 bases at J, with 16 bases in the middle. The germline V gene encodes CDR1 MNHEY and CDR2 SVGAGI. The CDR3 consists of 13 residues. This chain's CDR3 is CASSSGRSWGYTF. The CDR3 DNA reads TGTGCCAGCAGCTCCGGACGCAGCTGGGGCTACACCTTC.

The chain links TRBV7-9 to TRBJ1-1; D might be TRBD1 (5 bases). Trimming removed 0 bases from V and 3 bases from J, with 8 bases in between. Looked up from germline, CDR1 is SEHNR and CDR2 is FQNEAQ (reference sequence). The CDR3 consists of 14 residues. The CDR3 is CASSLAWGDTEAFF. In nucleotides, the CDR3 is TGTGCCAGCAGCTTAGCATGGGGGGACACTGAAGCTTTCTTT. Full variable domain (rest looked up from reference TRBV7-9 and TRBJ1-1): DTGVSQNPRHKITKRGQNVTFRCDPISEHNRLYWYRQTLGQGPEFLTYFQNEAQLEKSRLLSDRFSAERPKGSFSTLEIQRTEQGDSAMYLCASSLAWGDTEAFFGQGTRLTVV.

This clone was recorded only once. The J gene is TRBJ2-2, the V gene TRBV24-1; D unclear. With 2 bases removed from V and 5 bases from J, the gap between germline ends came to 8 bases. The CDR3 loop spans 14 amino acids. The germline CDR1 and CDR2 sequences are KGHDR and SFDVKD. The CDR3 DNA is TGTGCCACCAGTGATTCCAGAGTTACCGGGGAGCTGTTTTTT. Protein: CATSDSRVTGELFF.

In this sample, this clone turned up a few times. The rearrangement joins TRBV2 to TRBJ1-6; D is uncertain. The V end was cut by 3 bases, the J end by 13 bases, with 13 bases between. Germline CDR1 SNHLY, CDR2 FYNNEI. CDR3 length: 13 residues. CDR3 in DNA: TGTGCCAGCAGTGAGGGCGGCGCGCTGCCCCTCCACTTT. Its translation: CASSEGGALPLHF.

CDR3 in amino acids: CASSLTGMAYYEQYF. The DNA of the CDR3 is TGTGCCAGCAGTTTAACAGGGATGGCTTACTACGAGCAGTACTTC. The chain joins TRBV2 to TRBJ2-7, with D possibly being TRBD1 (6 bases). V was pared by 5 bases and J by 3 bases, with 17 bases between. The germline CDR1 and CDR2 sequences are SNHLY and FYNNEI. CDR3 size: 15 residues.

In its sample, this clone ranks as medium-sized (0.01 to 0.1%). The chain employs TRBV14 and TRBJ2-1; TRBD2 matches 12 bases. The CDR3 has 17 residues. CDR1 and CDR2 (germline): SGHDN, FVKESK. V was clipped by 3 bases and J by 6 bases; unmatched bases: 9. CDR3 DNA: TGTGCCAGCAGCCAGATGCTACTAGCGGGAGGTTTCAATGAGCAGTTCTTC. It codes for CASSQMLLAGGFNEQFF.

V is TRBV12-3 or TRBV12-4 and J is TRBJ2-3; D is undetermined. The CDR3 sequence is 10 residues long. The V gene lost 5 bases and the J gene lost 5 bases, with 2 bases spanning the gap. The CDR3 loop reads CASSRDTQYF. CDR3 bases: TGTGCCAGCAGTCGAGATACGCAGTATTTT.

The chain carries TRBV6-1 and TRBJ1-2; D not certain. CDR3 length equals 13 residues. Germline-derived CDR1 and CDR2 are MNHNS and SASEGT. V shed 2 bases and J shed 0 bases, with 4 bases lying between them. The CDR3 loop reads CASSEPANYGYTF. The CDR3 coding sequence is TGTGCCAGCAGTGAACCGGCTAACTATGGCTACACCTTC.

This clone was detected a few times. Its ends do not fully match the called genes, so a read error is possible. The chain combines TRBV28 with TRBJ2-4; D is possibly TRBD2 (5 bases). Germline CDR1 MDHEN, CDR2 SYDVKM. The CDR3 runs 11 residues. CDR3 amino acids: CASSSLGAWDF. The CDR3 bases are TGTGCCAGCAGTTCCCTGGGAGCATGGGACTTC.

The chain carries TRBV15 and TRBJ1-2, with D unclear. This CDR3 contains 14 residues. Germline CDR1 LNHNV, CDR2 YYDKDF (reference sequence). V gave up 4 bases and J gave up 4 bases, with 13 bases separating them. The CDR3 reads CATSTRVSGYGYTF. CDR3 in DNA: TGTGCCACCAGCACGCGGGTCTCGGGCTATGGCTACACCTTC.

The chain links TRBV7-2 to TRBJ1-1; 12 bases match TRBD1. The CDR3 is made up of 15 amino acids. V gave up 5 bases and J gave up 1 base; unmatched junction bases: 2. Germline CDR1 SGHTA, CDR2 FQGNSA. The DNA for the CDR3 is TGTGCCAGCAGCCGGGACAGGGGGCCGAACACTGAAGCTTTCTTT. Translated: CASSRDRGPNTEAFF.

This sequence joins TRBV7-9 and TRBJ2-2, with TRBD1 matching 7 bases. Germline-derived CDR1 and CDR2 are SEHNR and FQNEAQ (reference sequence). The CDR3 has 14 residues. V dropped 6 bases and J dropped 2; count of bases not matched to a gene: 3. CDR3 sequence (DNA): TGTGCCAGCAGGAGACAGGGAAACACCGGGGAGCTGTTTTTT. It codes for CASRRQGNTGELFF.

This chain uses TRBV20-1 with TRBJ2-7; the D is unclear. Germline values: CDR1 DFQATT, CDR2 SNEGSKA (reference sequence). The CDR3 is made up of 12 amino acids. The V and J ends lost 3 bases and 0 bases respectively, with 6 bases between them. The CDR3 sequence is CSASSVSYEQYF. The CDR3 region has the DNA TGCAGTGCTAGTTCCGTCTCCTACGAGCAGTACTTC.

This rearrangement joins TRBV18 to TRBJ2-3; maybe TRBD2 (5 bases). The CDR3 is made up of 14 amino acids. Germline V lookup: CDR1 KGHSH, CDR2 LQKENI. V shed 4 bases and J shed 2 bases, with 10 bases lying between them. The CDR3 DNA reads TGTGCCAGCTCACTCCCGGGGTACACAGATACGCAGTATTTT. Amino acid sequence: CASSLPGYTDTQYF.

The CDR3 coding sequence is TGCAGCGTTTCTAGGGGCAGGGATTACGAGCAGTACTTC. Translation: CSVSRGRDYEQYF. The chain has TRBV29-1 and TRBJ2-7, with a possible D match to TRBD1 (5 bases). The germline V and J ends were trimmed by 5 bases and 4 bases, with 15 bases remaining between them. The V gene's germline CDR1 is SQVTM and CDR2 ANQGSEA. The CDR3 totals 13 residues.

By sample share, this clone is medium-sized (0.01 to 0.1%). V usage is TRBV5-1 and J usage is TRBJ1-1; D gene unclear. CDR1 and CDR2 from the germline V gene are SGHRS and YFSETQ. The CDR3 sequence is 15 residues long. The ends were cut back, 0 bases at V and 6 bases at J, with 15 bases in the middle. The CDR3 loop reads CASSLERVIKSEAFF. The CDR3 DNA is TGCGCCAGCAGCTTGGAGCGGGTAATCAAGTCTGAAGCTTTCTTT.

The CDR3 DNA reads TGTGCCAGCAGCTTACGAACAGGGCGGACTGAAGCTTTCTTT. This translates into CASSLRTGRTEAFF. This rearrangement joins TRBV7-2 to TRBJ1-1, with TRBD1 as a possible D gene (6 bases). The CDR3 length is 14 residues. Trimming took 2 bases from V and 5 from J, leaving 12 bases between them. Germline CDR1 and CDR2: SGHTA and FQGNSA.

The rearrangement links TRBV4-1 to TRBJ2-7; 9 bases map to TRBD2. This CDR3 is built from 15 residues. The junction had 5 bases not matched to a gene; V was cut back by 1 base and J by 4 bases. Germline lookup yields CDR1 MGHRA and CDR2 YSYEKL. The CDR3 region has the DNA TGCGCCAGCAGCCAAGCCGGTAGCGGGAGTTACGAGCAGTACTTC. It encodes CASSQAGSGSYEQYF.

The chain is built from TRBV3-1 (or the pseudogene TRBV3-2) and TRBJ2-3, with 9 bases that match TRBD1. CDR1 and CDR2 from the germline V gene are LGHDT and YNNKEL (reference sequence). V lost 8 bases to trimming and J lost 3 bases; unmatched junction nucleotides: 3. CDR3 length: 13 residues. This CDR3 reads CASRDRVTDTQYF. CDR3 nucleotides: TGTGCCAGCCGGGACAGGGTGACAGATACGCAGTATTTT.

The rearrangement uses TRBV3-1 (or the pseudogene TRBV3-2) and TRBJ1-2, with no clear D. Germline assignment: CDR1 LGHDT and CDR2 YNNKEL (reference sequence). The CDR3 is made up of 15 amino acids. The V end lost 0 bases, the J end lost 3 bases, and 11 bases lay between the germline ends. CDR3 region: CASSQELGSYYGYTF. DNA of the CDR3: TGTGCCAGCAGCCAAGAGTTAGGCAGCTACTATGGCTACACCTTC.

This clone has only one observation. This chain uses TRBV25-1 with TRBJ1-6; no reliable D call. CDR1 is MGHDK and CDR2 is SYGVNS in the germline V gene. This CDR3 comprises 12 residues. V lost 2 bases to trimming and J lost 6 bases, with 2 bases between them. The CDR3 nucleotides read TGTGCCAGCAGTGAACTTAATTCACCCCTCCACTTT. Amino acid sequence: CASSELNSPLHF.

This clone has just one count. The V gene is TRBV7-9, the J gene TRBJ1-2; 7 bases line up with TRBD1. With V trimmed by 5 bases and J by 2 bases, 11 bases remained unmatched. CDR1 and CDR2 (germline): SEHNR, FQNEAQ (reference sequence). This CDR3 contains 16 residues. CDR3 amino acids: CASSHPIGQANYGYTF. The CDR3, as DNA: TGTGCCAGCAGCCACCCAATCGGACAGGCGAACTATGGCTACACCTTC.

V gene TRBV28 combines with J gene TRBJ1-4; no reliable D call. CDR1 and CDR2 (germline): MDHEN, SYDVKM. V lost 0 bases, J lost 5 bases, and 7 bases lay in between. The CDR3 runs to 14 residues. The CDR3 bases are TGTGCCAGCAGTTTATGGGCCAGGAATGAAAAACTGTTTTTT. Translated, it gives CASSLWARNEKLFF.

The V gene is TRBV21-1, the J gene TRBJ2-6. TRBV21-1 is a pseudogene locus. The CDR3 covers 20 residues. The CDR3 bases are TGTGCCAGCAGCAAAGCTCTGCCAGACCCCTTTTCTGGTGGGGCCAACGTCCTGACTTTC. Translating it yields CASSKALPDPFSGGANVLTF.

The rearrangement uses TRBV9 and TRBJ2-7; a weak D match, TRBD1 (7 bases). Looked up from germline, CDR1 is SGDLS and CDR2 is YYNGEE. This CDR3 has 13 residues. The V end lost 0 bases, the J end lost 6 bases, and 10 bases lay between the germline ends. CDR3 sequence (DNA): TGTGCCAGCAGCGTAGAGCAGGGGGGCGAGCAGTACTTC. It encodes CASSVEQGGEQYF.